These 8 T cell receptor beta chains were all obtained from the same sample, sequenced in a study of control samples from healthy donors and cancer patients (dated by TCRdb to 2018 to 2021). Libraries were made using the immunoSEQ multiplex PCR assay. The clones in this table, taken by TCRdb from immuneACCESS, are in-frame only. Not every clone is retained; where verified, under half of the shortfall comes from an unresolved V gene, and the cause of the rest is unknown. Within this sample are 150,000 or so clones, with over 85% of them counted one time only. 5.5% to 7.5% of the sample is in the top ten clones. Sequenced sample: blood. The receptor source for this set is a man aged 18 to 29 in good health.

This sequence joins TRBV3-1 (or the pseudogene TRBV3-2) and TRBJ2-1; D is ambiguous. V lost 0 bases and J lost 9, with 18 bases in between. CDR1 and CDR2 from the germline V gene are LGHDT and YNNKEL (reference sequence). The CDR3 loop spans 16 amino acids. The CDR3 nucleotides are TGTGCCAGCAGCCAAGAGGCGACCAGACCCCTGGGTGAGCAGTTCTTC. It specifies CASSQEATRPLGEQFF.

V is TRBV5-6 and J is TRBJ1-2; TRBD1 is a possible D gene (5 bases). Trimming removed 3 bases at V and 4 bases at J, with 13 bases between. Germline-derived CDR1 and CDR2 are SGHDT and YYEEEE. The CDR3 sequence is 14 residues long. The DNA for the CDR3 is TGTGCCAGCAGCTCGGGGGGAGGGAGCTATGGCTACACCTTC. It translates to CASSSGGGSYGYTF. Drawing the rest from reference TRBV5-6 and TRBJ1-2, the complete variable domain is DAGVTQSPTHLIKTRGQQVTLRCSPKSGHDTVSWYQQALGQGPQFIFQYYEEEERQRGNFPDRFSGHQFPNYSSELNVNALLLGDSALYLCASSSGGGSYGYTFGSGTRLTVV.

The genes are TRBV5-1 and TRBJ2-7, with a weak D call TRBD2 (5 bases). Germline V gene lookup returns CDR1 SGHRS and CDR2 YFSETQ. The CDR3 covers 14 residues. V lost 0 bases and J lost 4, with 11 bases in between. The CDR3 is CASSLVGRSYEQYF. CDR3 in DNA: TGCGCCAGCAGCTTGGTAGGGAGATCTTACGAGCAGTACTTC.

This clone has only one observation. The gene calls are TRBV7-9 and TRBJ1-3, with 12 nucleotides matching TRBD1. Germline loops: CDR1 SEHNR, CDR2 FQNEAQ (reference sequence). CDR3 length: 16 amino acids. Trimming at V came to 5 bases and at J to 2 bases, leaving 4 bases not matched to a gene. CDR3 protein: CASSQGQGAAGNTIYF. The DNA of the CDR3 is TGTGCCAGCAGCCAGGGACAGGGGGCGGCTGGAAACACCATATATTTT. Complete variable domain (other parts from reference TRBV7-9 and TRBJ1-3): DTGVSQNPRHKITKRGQNVTFRCDPISEHNRLYWYRQTLGQGPEFLTYFQNEAQLEKSRLLSDRFSAERPKGSFSTLEIQRTEQGDSAMYLCASSQGQGAAGNTIYFGEGSWLTVV.

This clone was picked up one time. CDR3 coding DNA: TGTGCCAGCAGTTTACTAGCGGGAGCGGGCACCGGGGAGCTGTTTTTT. Translated, it gives CASSLLAGAGTGELFF. The chain employs TRBV28 and TRBJ2-2; 10 bases line up with TRBD2. CDR1 is MDHEN, CDR2 SYDVKM, per germline. The CDR3 spans 16 residues. V was clipped by 2 bases and J by 4 bases; unmatched bases: 4.

This rearrangement joins TRBV6-1 to TRBJ2-1, with 9 positions matching TRBD1. The CDR3 extends over 15 amino acids. Germline V gene lookup returns CDR1 MNHNS and CDR2 SASEGT. V trimming: 1 base; J trimming: 7 bases; junction bases outside the gene matches: 5. Written as DNA, the CDR3 is TGTGCCAGCAGTGAAGGGGGACAGGGTAAGAATGAGCAGTTCTTC. It translates to CASSEGGQGKNEQFF.

This clone was seen once. The rearrangement links TRBV18 to TRBJ2-3, with unresolved D. This CDR3 is 12 amino acids long. Trimming removed 2 bases at V and 5 bases at J, with 5 bases between. The germline V gene has CDR1 KGHSH and CDR2 LQKENI. The CDR3: CASSPVKDTQYF. The CDR3 region has the DNA TGTGCCAGCTCACCAGTGAAAGATACGCAGTATTTT.

This clone was observed a few times. The V and J genes are TRBV28 and TRBJ1-2; TRBD1 is a possible D gene (6 bases). CDR1 is MDHEN, CDR2 SYDVKM, per germline. The CDR3 loop spans 12 amino acids. V lost 2 bases to trimming and J lost 6 bases, with 7 bases between them. CDR3 region: CASSLPGDGYTF. The CDR3 DNA follows: TGTGCCAGCAGTTTACCAGGGGATGGCTACACCTTC.